The rows below give T cell receptor beta chains drawn from one sample of a study of OX40 agonist ivuxolimab in advanced cancers. The data were produced by immunoSEQ multiplex PCR, yet TCRdb's version contains in-frame clones alone and is incomplete. The table records around 70,000 clones, over 75% of them present only once. The input for sequencing was CD4+ or CD8+ T cells sorted from blood, taken in a trial of the OX40 agonist ivuxolimab. The receptors derive from an adult with an advanced solid tumor such as melanoma, head and neck, liver or kidney cancer. The conserved cysteine and the conserved F or W are not part of the CDR3 here.

V gene	J gene	CDR3 protein
TRBV19	TRBJ2-2	ASRAKGSNTGELF
TRBV6-5	TRBJ1-1	ASSTVTNTEAF
TRBV5-1	TRBJ1-4	ASSYLTGDNEKLF
TRBV9	TRBJ1-4	ASSVGPGKFNREKLF
TRBV5-1	TRBJ1-6	ASSSLDRGGSPLH
TRBV19	TRBJ2-1	ASADDRGNVDEQF
TRBV7-9	TRBJ2-7	ASSFGTSGREEQY
TRBV5-6	TRBJ2-1	ASSRVYNEQF
TRBV6-1	TRBJ1-5	ASRFSGNQPQH
TRBV12-5	TRBJ2-2	ASGNRVNGELF
TRBV10-3	TRBJ2-7	AISESELAGREQY
TRBV7-2	TRBJ1-2	ASSPGGSTESYT
TRBV4-1	TRBJ1-1	ASSQDKRQGGTEAF
TRBV29-1	TRBJ2-1	SVTRTGGGNEQF
TRBV4-3	TRBJ2-7	ASSQERLALYEQY
TRBV19	TRBJ2-7	ASSQGTGGAYEQY
TRBV7-2	TRBJ2-5	ASSPPRLAGMETQY
TRBV6-1	TRBJ2-7	ASSEAARDRVL
TRBV5-1	TRBJ2-5	ASSYLAGGPETQY
TRBV18	TRBJ2-6	ASSPRGARDPSGANVLT
TRBV10-2	TRBJ1-2	ASGPPNYGYT
TRBV19	TRBJ1-4	ASSYGTESEKLF
TRBV28	TRBJ1-6	ASSLGGNSPLH
TRBV29-1	TRBJ2-5	SVAKDGLETQY
TRBV5-1	TRBJ1-5	ASSLDSSNQPQH
TRBV18	TRBJ1-2	ASSGTVGDGYT
TRBV6-5	TRBJ2-7	ASSAGLGTYEQY
TRBV6-5	TRBJ2-7	ASSYAAGDFEQY
TRBV5-4	TRBJ1-6	ASSPPAGGFPYNSPLH
TRBV28	TRBJ2-1	ASSFPSYNEQF
TRBV5-1	TRBJ1-2	ASSSRTGNYGYT
TRBV7-8	TRBJ2-7	ASSSGQGRHEQY